Shown below are 32 T cell receptor beta chains from a single sample sequenced in a study of cytomegalovirus exposure and HLA in healthy donors. Method: immunoSEQ multiplex PCR; TCRdb's copy keeps in-frame clones and lacks some. The sample yields 130,000 to 150,000 clones, approximately 89% seen once. The specimen was PBMCs. The source of these receptors is a man aged 18-30 years in good health and CMV-seronegative.

This chain links TRBV28 with TRBJ1-6, with D tentatively TRBD1 (5 bases). V was cut by 6 bases and J by 0 bases, with 12 bases left in between. In germline, CDR1 is MDHEN, CDR2 SYDVKM. The CDR3 runs to 16 residues. CDR3 sequence: CASSPDSFSYNSPLHF. The CDR3 DNA reads as TGTGCCAGCAGCCCTGACAGCTTCTCCTATAATTCACCCCTCCACTTT.

V gene TRBV6-1 combines with J gene TRBJ1-2, with D unresolved. V was cut by 4 bases and J by 0 bases, with 15 bases left in between. Germline CDR1 is MNHNS and CDR2 is SASEGT. This CDR3 region has 16 residues. The CDR3: CASSVSQVGANYGYTF. The CDR3 DNA is TGTGCCAGCAGTGTTTCCCAGGTGGGAGCTAACTATGGCTACACCTTC.

CDR3 amino acids: CASSFRRYEQFF. As DNA, the CDR3 is TGTGCCAGTAGTTTCAGGCGATATGAGCAGTTCTTC. This chain connects TRBV19 to TRBJ2-1; D remains unclear. The germline gives CDR1 LNHDA, CDR2 SQIVND (reference sequence). The CDR3 runs 12 residues. V lost 5 bases to trimming and J lost 8 bases, with 10 bases between them. The full variable domain, with the rest looked up from reference TRBV19 and TRBJ2-1, is DGGITQSPKYLFRKEGQNVTLSCEQNLNHDAMYWYRQDPGQGLRLIYYSQIVNDFQKGDIAEGYSVSREKKESFPLTVTSAQKNPTAFYLCASSFRRYEQFFGPGTRLTVL.

CDR3 nucleotide sequence: TGTGCCAGCAGCACCACTAGCGTGAAGACCCAGTACTTC. It specifies CASSTTSVKTQYF. The chain combines TRBV7-9 with TRBJ2-5; 7 bases fit TRBD2. V trimming: 5 bases; J trimming: 6 bases; junction bases outside the gene matches: 6. The CDR3 is 13 amino acids. Germline CDR1 and CDR2: SEHNR and FQNEAQ (reference sequence). Together with reference TRBV7-9 and TRBJ2-5, the CDR3 gives the full variable domain: DTGVSQNPRHKITKRGQNVTFRCDPISEHNRLYWYRQTLGQGPEFLTYFQNEAQLEKSRLLSDRFSAERPKGSFSTLEIQRTEQGDSAMYLCASSTTSVKTQYFGPGTRLLVL.

The chain links TRBV6-5 to TRBJ1-1; 9 nucleotides align to TRBD1. The germline V gene has CDR1 MNHEY and CDR2 SVGAGI. The V segment lost 5 bases and the J segment 10 bases; nucleotides outside the gene matches: 8. The CDR3 contains 13 residues. The CDR3 DNA reads as TGTGCCAGCAGTCCCCGGGACAGGGTGTCAGCTTTCTTT. It translates to CASSPRDRVSAFF.

V and J are TRBV9 and TRBJ2-1, with D perhaps matching TRBD2 (5 bases). Trimming took 2 bases from V and 7 from J, leaving 16 bases between them. The CDR3 extends over 15 amino acids. Germline V CDR1 and CDR2: SGDLS, YYNGEE. The CDR3 DNA sequence: TGTGCCAGCAGCGTCCAGACTAACCTCGGGAATGAGCAGTTCTTC. This gives the protein CASSVQTNLGNEQFF.

CDR3 amino acids: CASSLVGFRGAGELFF. CDR3 nucleotides: TGTGCCAGCAGCTTGGTAGGGTTCCGGGGGGCCGGGGAGCTGTTTTTT. The chain carries TRBV5-4 and TRBJ2-2; 7 nucleotides agree with TRBD2. The CDR3 length is 16 residues. V gave up 0 bases and J gave up 6 bases; unmatched junction bases: 8. Germline V gene sequence: CDR1 SGHNT, CDR2 YYREEE (reference sequence).

CDR3 DNA sequence: TGTGCCAGCAGCCAAGATGTTGGACTAGCGGGGGGAACCTCCTACGAGCAGTACTTC. Residues: CASSQDVGLAGGTSYEQYF. The chain uses TRBV4-2 and TRBJ2-7; 14 bases map to TRBD2. V lost 0 bases and J lost 0; bases outside the gene matches: 7. The CDR3 spans 19 residues. CDR1 and CDR2 from the germline V gene are LGHNA and YNFKEQ.

The CDR3 spells CASNRLAGGDEQFF. CDR3 in DNA: TGTGCCAGCAACCGACTAGCGGGAGGGGATGAGCAGTTCTTC. The rearrangement uses TRBV9 and TRBJ2-1; 14 bases are a match to TRBD2. CDR3 length: 14 amino acids. Germline V gene lookup returns CDR1 SGDLS and CDR2 YYNGEE. Trimming removed 6 bases from V and 8 bases from J; junction bases left unmatched: 4.

The rearrangement uses TRBV11-2 and TRBJ2-7, with 9 bases lining up with TRBD2. V shed 1 base and J 5 bases; nucleotides not matched to a gene: 6. Germline V gene lookup returns CDR1 SGHAT and CDR2 FQNNGV. The CDR3 has 15 residues. The CDR3 nucleotides read TGTGCCAGCAGCTTAGGCGGGAGGGCCGAGGACGAGCAGTACGTC. Translated, it gives CASSLGGRAEDEQYV.

In this sample, this clone turned up a few times. V and J are TRBV19 and TRBJ2-3, with TRBD2 matching 8 bases. The CDR3 spans 17 residues. V was pared by 6 bases and J by 6 bases, with 17 bases of the junction left unmatched. Germline V CDR1 and CDR2: LNHDA, SQIVND (reference sequence). The chain's CDR3 is CASRPLLAGANVDTQYF. CDR3 nucleotide sequence: TGTGCCAGTAGGCCCCTGCTAGCGGGCGCTAATGTGGATACGCAGTATTTT.

CDR3 DNA sequence: TGTGCCAGCAGCCGAAGCACAGGGGGCATCTATGGCTACACCTTC. Residues: CASSRSTGGIYGYTF. This chain uses TRBV11-2 with TRBJ1-2, with 9 bases identical to TRBD1. The CDR3 extends over 15 amino acids. Germline V lookup: CDR1 SGHAT, CDR2 FQNNGV. V lost 5 bases to trimming and J lost 4 bases; unmatched junction nucleotides: 8.

This clone was counted once. The chain joins TRBV19 to TRBJ1-1, with 9 bases identical to TRBD1. CDR1 and CDR2 (germline): LNHDA, SQIVND (reference sequence). V lost 5 bases, J lost 7 bases, and 5 bases stayed unmatched. The CDR3 is made up of 13 amino acids. The CDR3 reads CASSPQTGGEAFF. CDR3 DNA: TGTGCCAGTAGTCCACAGACAGGGGGTGAAGCTTTCTTT.

This chain uses TRBV30 with TRBJ2-3; D uncertain. Trimming removed 1 base at V and 2 bases at J, with 13 bases between. CDR1 and CDR2 (germline): GTSNPN, SVGIG (reference sequence). This CDR3 region has 15 residues. In DNA form, the CDR3 reads TGTGCCTGGAGTGAGGTGAGACTTCTCACAGATACGCAGTATTTT. Protein sequence: CAWSEVRLLTDTQYF. Looking up the rest from reference TRBV30 and TRBJ2-3 gives the full variable domain: SQTIHQWPATLVQPVGSPLSLECTVEGTSNPNLYWYRQAAGRGLQLLFYSVGIGQISSEVPQNLSASRPQDRQFILSSKKLLLSDSGFYLCAWSEVRLLTDTQYFGPGTRLTVL.

V usage is TRBV10-1 and J usage is TRBJ1-1; 10 nucleotides line up with TRBD1. Trimming took 6 bases from V and 3 from J; bases not matched to a gene: 4. Germline values: CDR1 WNHNN, CDR2 SYGVQD (reference sequence). This CDR3 spans 14 amino acids. CDR3 loop: CASSDGQGDTEAFF. Written as DNA, the CDR3 is TGCGCCAGCAGCGATGGACAGGGGGACACTGAAGCTTTCTTT.

The chain recombines TRBV2 with TRBJ1-2; 7 bases align to TRBD1. CDR3 length equals 15 residues. Germline V gene data show CDR1 as SNHLY and CDR2 as FYNNEI. Trimming removed 1 base from V and 7 bases from J; junction bases left unmatched: 9. As DNA, the CDR3 is TGTGCCAGCAGTGAAGGTCGTAGGGGGCTGAGTGGCTACACCTTC. The encoded protein is CASSEGRRGLSGYTF.

J is TRBJ1-4 and V is TRBV19; TRBD1 matches 7 bases. CDR3 length: 15 residues. The V gene end was trimmed by 5 bases and the J gene end by 7 bases; junction bases not matched to a gene: 10. CDR1 LNHDA and CDR2 SQIVND come from the germline V gene (reference sequence). CDR3 sequence: CASSPETGMAEKLFF. The CDR3 nucleotides are TGTGCCAGTAGTCCAGAGACAGGGATGGCTGAAAAACTGTTTTTT.

The V gene is TRBV5-1, the J gene TRBJ2-3, with 7 bases that match TRBD2. The V gene end was trimmed by 3 bases and the J gene end by 0 bases; junction bases not matched to a gene: 7. Germline V CDR1 and CDR2: SGHRS, YFSETQ. This CDR3 contains 16 residues. CDR3 amino acids: CASSSGLVGSTDTQYF. In DNA form, the CDR3 reads TGCGCCAGCAGCTCCGGACTAGTCGGGAGCACAGATACGCAGTATTTT.

The gene calls are TRBV7-9 and TRBJ1-2; TRBD1 might be the D (5 bases). Germline V gene lookup returns CDR1 SEHNR and CDR2 FQNEAQ (reference sequence). This CDR3 has 14 amino acids. Trimming removed 8 bases at V and 4 bases at J, with 17 bases between. Here the CDR3 DNA reads TGTGCCAGCCGACGGCAAAAAGACAGCTATGGCTACACCTTC. Protein: CASRRQKDSYGYTF.

The chain recombines TRBV9 with TRBJ2-1, with TRBD1 matching 9 bases. This CDR3 spans 16 amino acids. The germline V gene has CDR1 SGDLS and CDR2 YYNGEE. Losses at the gene ends were 6 bases for V and 10 bases for J; bases not matched to a gene: 17. The CDR3 DNA is TGTGCCAGCACCGCGAAACCGGGACAGGGTTGGCGGGAGCAGTTCTTC. Translation gives CASTAKPGQGWREQFF.

This clone was detected only once. This chain uses TRBV11-3 with TRBJ2-7, with D uncertain. V lost 1 base, J lost 4 bases, and 17 bases lay in between. There are 16 residues in the CDR3. Germline V lookup: CDR1 SGHNT, CDR2 YENEEA. CDR3 protein: CASSLARDTRFYEQYF. The CDR3 DNA reads TGTGCCAGCAGCTTAGCCCGCGACACACGTTTTTACGAGCAGTACTTC.

The chain employs TRBV7-9 and TRBJ1-5; 9 nucleotides align to TRBD1. CDR3 size: 16 residues. CDR1 SEHNR and CDR2 FQNEAQ come from the germline V gene (reference sequence). V lost 1 base to trimming and J lost 4 bases; unmatched junction nucleotides: 5. CDR3 region: CASSLGPGQGNQPQHF. The CDR3 nucleotides are TGTGCCAGCAGCTTAGGGCCGGGACAGGGAAATCAGCCCCAGCATTTT.

The rearrangement joins TRBV5-4 to TRBJ1-6; TRBD1 matches 8 bases. The CDR3 loop spans 13 amino acids. From germline, CDR1 is SGHNT and CDR2 YYREEE (reference sequence). Losses at the gene ends were 2 bases for V and 9 bases for J; bases not matched to a gene: 1. Here the CDR3 reads CASSLQGGSPLHF. The CDR3 DNA sequence: TGTGCCAGCAGCTTACAGGGGGGTTCACCCCTCCACTTT.

The V gene is TRBV6-6, the J gene TRBJ1-3; tentative D call: TRBD1 (6 bases). The V end was cut by 6 bases, the J end by 3 bases, with 15 bases between. CDR1 is MNHNY, CDR2 SVGAGI, per germline (reference sequence). The CDR3 covers 15 residues. CDR3 nucleotides: TGTGCCAGCAGGAGGGACGCAGGGGATGGAAACACCATATATTTT. Translated: CASRRDAGDGNTIYF.

The chain links TRBV30 to TRBJ1-5; D is undetermined. Germline CDR1 is GTSNPN and CDR2 is SVGIG (reference sequence). CDR3 length equals 14 residues. V was shortened by 1 base and J by 0 bases, with 7 bases between the two germline ends. CDR3 DNA sequence: TGTGCCTGGAGTGCTGTTTATAGCAATCAGCCCCAGCATTTT. This gives the protein CAWSAVYSNQPQHF.

This chain links TRBV7-3 with TRBJ2-7; D gene unclear. CDR1 SGHTA and CDR2 FQGTGA come from the germline V gene. The CDR3 totals 14 residues. V dropped 5 bases and J dropped 5 bases, with 16 bases sitting between them. CDR3 in DNA: TGTGCCAGCAGCGCCGGAGAGTCCCCTAACGAGCAGTACTTC. It specifies CASSAGESPNEQYF. Complete variable domain (other parts from reference TRBV7-3 and TRBJ2-7): GAGVSQTPSNKVTEKGKYVELRCDPISGHTALYWYRQSLGQGPEFLIYFQGTGAADDSGLPNDRFFAVRPEGSVSTLKIQRTERGDSAVYLCASSAGESPNEQYFGPGTRLTVT.

This rearrangement joins TRBV27 to TRBJ1-2; the match to TRBD1 covers 9 bases. The junction had 3 bases not matched to a gene; V was cut back by 8 bases and J by 5 bases. The germline gives CDR1 MNHEY, CDR2 SMNVEV (reference sequence). The CDR3 is made up of 12 amino acids. The CDR3 DNA reads TGTGCCAGCCACGGACAGGGGTATGGCTACACCTTC. Its translation: CASHGQGYGYTF.

In the case of this clone: Different DNA sequences within this sample yield the same CDR3. V and J are TRBV18 and TRBJ2-7; D gene uncertain. Trimming pared 0 bases from V and 0 bases from J, leaving 3 bases between. Per the germline V gene, CDR1 is KGHSH and CDR2 is LQKENI. The CDR3 is 13 residues long. CDR3 DNA: TGTGCCAGCTCACCACCCTCCTCCTACGAGCAGTACTTC. This encodes CASSPPSSYEQYF.

The rearrangement links TRBV4-1 to TRBJ1-1; possibly TRBD1 for D (5 bases). Trimming pared 10 bases from V and 4 bases from J, leaving 25 bases between. The CDR3 sequence is 16 residues long. CDR1 and CDR2 (germline): MGHRA, YSYEKL. The chain's CDR3 is CATSSTPQGRITEAFF. CDR3 nucleotides: TGCGCCACCTCAAGTACCCCCCAGGGCAGGATCACTGAAGCTTTCTTT.

J is TRBJ2-1 and V is TRBV19, with no clear D. Germline V gene sequence: CDR1 LNHDA, CDR2 SQIVND (reference sequence). This CDR3 is built from 17 residues. V shed 0 bases and J shed 0 bases, with 12 bases lying between them. As DNA, the CDR3 is TGTGCCAGTAGTATAGATCCCCCCGGGTCCTCCTACAATGAGCAGTTCTTC. Its translation is CASSIDPPGSSYNEQFF.

The V and J genes are TRBV9 and TRBJ1-4; TRBD1 matches at 9 bases. CDR3 size: 15 residues. The V segment lost 3 bases and the J segment 4 bases; nucleotides outside the gene matches: 4. CDR1 SGDLS and CDR2 YYNGEE come from the germline V gene. CDR3: CASSEDRGLNEKLFF. In DNA form, the CDR3 reads TGTGCCAGCAGCGAGGACAGGGGCCTTAATGAAAAACTGTTTTTT.

The V and J genes are TRBV6-1 and TRBJ1-4; 11 nucleotides align to TRBD1. With V trimmed by 3 bases and J by 7 bases, 4 bases remained unmatched. The germline CDR1 and CDR2 sequences are MNHNS and SASEGT. This CDR3 comprises 15 residues. The CDR3 DNA is TGTGCCAGCAGTGATTGGACAGGGGGCATTGAAAAACTGTTTTTT. Translated: CASSDWTGGIEKLFF.